This TCR beta chain is from a study of cytomegalovirus exposure and HLA in healthy donors. General observations from the study: Trimming of TCR beta V- and J-genes showed a link, identified in a later analysis, to a missense DCLRE1C variant. In all likelihood, a cluster of highly shared sequence variants was a sequencing artifact.

V shed 8 bases, J shed 1 base, and the junction held 13 bases outside the gene matches. Germline CDR1 reads MDHEN; CDR2 reads SYDVKM. This CDR3 contains 16 residues. Concerning this clone: The antigen is not known.

The study ran its PCR with 60 Vbeta and 13 Jbeta primers. Profiled with immunoSEQ multiplex PCR; TCRdb holds only in-frame clones, not every one. The top ten clones hold around 5.4% of a sample with around 150,000 clones, roughly four fifths of them seen once. This chain connects TRBV28 to TRBJ1-1; 7 bases match TRBD1. This sequence originates from a man younger than 45 in good health and CMV-seropositive. The sequenced sample was PBMCs. CDR3 loop: CASPRDRREENTEAFF. The CDR3 DNA sequence: TGTGCCAGCCCCCGGGACAGAAGAGAGGAGAACACTGAAGCTTTCTTT. Looking up the rest from reference TRBV28 and TRBJ1-1 gives the full variable domain: DVKVTQSSRYLVKRTGEKVFLECVQDMDHENMFWYRQDPGLGLRLIYFSYDVKMKEKGDIPEGYSVSREKKERFSLILESASTNQTSMYLCASPRDRREENTEAFFGQGTRLTVV.